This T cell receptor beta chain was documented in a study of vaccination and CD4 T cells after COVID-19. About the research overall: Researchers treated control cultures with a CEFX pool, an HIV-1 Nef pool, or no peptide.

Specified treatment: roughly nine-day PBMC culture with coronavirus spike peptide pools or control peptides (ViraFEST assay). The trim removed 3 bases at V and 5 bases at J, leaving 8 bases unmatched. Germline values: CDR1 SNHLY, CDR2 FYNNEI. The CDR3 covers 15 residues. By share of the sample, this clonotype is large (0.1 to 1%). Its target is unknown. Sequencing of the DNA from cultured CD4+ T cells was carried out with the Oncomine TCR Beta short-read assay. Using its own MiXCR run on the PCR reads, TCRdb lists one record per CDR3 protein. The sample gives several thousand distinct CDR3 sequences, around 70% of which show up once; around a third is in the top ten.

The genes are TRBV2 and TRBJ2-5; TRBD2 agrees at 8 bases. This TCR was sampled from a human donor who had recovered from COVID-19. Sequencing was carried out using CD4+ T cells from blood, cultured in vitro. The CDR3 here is CASSESGRAMETQYF. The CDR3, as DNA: TGTGCCAGCAGTGAGAGCGGGAGAGCCATGGAGACCCAGTACTTC.